One sample yielded the 14 T cell receptor beta chains listed below, sequenced in a study of response to subunit inactivated influenza vaccine. Via MiXCR, TCRdb re-called the RT-PCR reads, giving one row per CDR3 protein. The sample holds around 600,000 distinct CDR3 sequences; about 11% are singletons and the top ten take 11%. The sample also formed part of further work on T cells expressing NK-cell markers. That paper notes: In generating TCR beta cDNA, 5'RACE template switching with UMIs was used.

Sequences were derived from PBMCs from blood, sampled on the day of vaccination. These receptors were collected from a man aged 50 to 60 who received an inactivated influenza vaccine.

The chain couples TRBV5-1 to TRBJ1-1; 9 bases agree with TRBD1. In germline, CDR1 is SGHRS, CDR2 YFSETQ. There are 15 residues in the CDR3. The V segment lost 2 bases and the J segment 5 bases; nucleotides outside the gene matches: 7. The CDR3 spells CASSLQGAGGTEAFF. The CDR3, as DNA: TGCGCCAGCAGCTTACAGGGGGCTGGTGGGACTGAAGCTTTCTTT.

The sample holds a few counts of this clonotype. J is TRBJ1-5 and V is TRBV7-8, with a weak D call TRBD1 (6 bases). The CDR3 covers 13 residues. Trimming stripped 1 base from V and 9 bases from J, with 10 bases between. Germline V gene lookup returns CDR1 SGHVS and CDR2 FQNEAQ. This CDR3 is CASSLGRGGPQHF. DNA of the CDR3: TGTGCCAGCAGCTTAGGCAGGGGTGGGCCCCAGCATTTT.

This clonotype has ten or more counts. The genes are TRBV20-1 and TRBJ2-7; tentatively, D is TRBD1 (6 bases). CDR1 DFQATT and CDR2 SNEGSKA come from the germline V gene (reference sequence). V was pared by 6 bases and J by 12 bases, with 21 bases between. The CDR3 is 12 residues long. CDR3 nucleotide sequence: TGCAGTGCGGGGACCGGGACACCCGCCATGTACTTC. It encodes CSAGTGTPAMYF.

This clonotype showed up many times. The chain has TRBV5-1 and TRBJ1-2; D is possibly TRBD1 (6 bases). Germline assignment: CDR1 SGHRS and CDR2 YFSETQ. The CDR3 length is 12 residues. V dropped 4 bases and J dropped 11 bases, with 15 bases sitting between them. The CDR3 loop reads CASSTGQRGYTF. DNA of the CDR3: TGCGCCAGCAGCACCGGACAGAGGGGGTACACCTTC.

This clonotype was seen more than once but under ten times. V gene TRBV4-2 combines with J gene TRBJ2-1; TRBD2 is a possible D gene (6 bases). The germline CDR1 and CDR2 sequences are LGHNA and YNFKEQ. The CDR3 length is 15 residues. V shed 1 base and J shed 3 bases, with 10 bases lying between them. The CDR3 bases are TGTGCCAGCAGCCAAGGGGACTCCATCTACAATGAGCAGTTCTTC. Residues: CASSQGDSIYNEQFF.

The V gene is TRBV3-1, the J gene TRBJ2-3, with TRBD2 matching 13 bases. The CDR3 is 20 residues long. Trimming removed 0 bases from V and 4 bases from J; junction bases left unmatched: 13. CDR1 is LGHDT and CDR2 is YNNKEL in the germline V gene (reference sequence). CDR3 in DNA: TGTGCCAGCAGCCAAGAGGTTCGGACTAGCGGGGGCCGGGACCCAGATACGCAGTATTTT. Encoded protein: CASSQEVRTSGGRDPDTQYF.

V usage is TRBV7-8 and J usage is TRBJ1-2; D not resolved. The CDR3 totals 12 residues. The V end lost 7 bases, the J end lost 4 bases, and 10 bases lay between the germline ends. Germline CDR1 and CDR2: SGHVS and FQNEAQ. In DNA form, the CDR3 reads TGTGCCAGCATCTTTGAGTCCTATGGCTACACCTTC. Its translation is CASIFESYGYTF.

The chain links TRBV20-1 to TRBJ2-7; 9 bases map to TRBD2. J gave up 3 bases and V 3 bases, and 6 bases lay outside the gene matches. Germline-derived CDR1 and CDR2 are DFQATT and SNEGSKA (reference sequence). The CDR3 extends over 14 amino acids. Written as DNA, the CDR3 is TGCAGTGCTAGGGAGACTAGCGGAAACTACGAGCAGTACTTC. It is translated as CSARETSGNYEQYF.

J is TRBJ2-3 and V is TRBV18, with D maybe TRBD1 (5 bases). V was shortened by 3 bases and J by 4 bases, with 8 bases between the two germline ends. Looked up from germline, CDR1 is KGHSH and CDR2 is LQKENI. The CDR3 spans 13 residues. In DNA, the CDR3 is TGTGCCAGCTCACCCAGGGATGCAGATACGCAGTATTTT. Its protein product is CASSPRDADTQYF.

This chain joins TRBV5-1 and TRBJ2-7, with 7 bases identical to TRBD1. The CDR3 spans 14 residues. J gave up 2 bases and V 4 bases, and 6 bases lay outside the gene matches. From germline, CDR1 is SGHRS and CDR2 YFSETQ. CDR3 sequence: CASSHGDSTYEQYF. Written as DNA, the CDR3 is TGCGCCAGCAGCCACGGGGACAGCACCTACGAGCAGTACTTC. Full variable domain (rest looked up from reference TRBV5-1 and TRBJ2-7): KAGVTQTPRYLIKTRGQQVTLSCSPISGHRSVSWYQQTPGQGLQFLFEYFSETQRNKGNFPGRFSGRQFSNSRSEMNVSTLELGDSALYLCASSHGDSTYEQYFGPGTRLTVT.

V and J are TRBV5-1 and TRBJ2-7; D is unresolved. The CDR3 is 14 amino acids. Germline CDR1 SGHRS, CDR2 YFSETQ. V lost 2 bases and J lost 1, with 10 bases in between. The CDR3 DNA reads TGCGCCAGCAGCTTTCCGCAGGAGTCCTACGAGCAGTACTTC. Translating it yields CASSFPQESYEQYF. The full variable domain, in which reference TRBV5-1 and TRBJ2-7 provide the parts outside the CDR3, is KAGVTQTPRYLIKTRGQQVTLSCSPISGHRSVSWYQQTPGQGLQFLFEYFSETQRNKGNFPGRFSGRQFSNSRSEMNVSTLELGDSALYLCASSFPQESYEQYFGPGTRLTVT.

The chain uses TRBV20-1 and TRBJ2-7; TRBD2 aligns across 11 bases. CDR1 is DFQATT and CDR2 is SNEGSKA in the germline V gene (reference sequence). The junction had 8 bases not matched to a gene; V was cut back by 8 bases and J by 5 bases. CDR3 size: 13 residues. CDR3 residues: CSLPGTSGHEQYF. In DNA, the CDR3 is TGCAGTCTCCCGGGGACTAGCGGCCACGAGCAGTACTTC.

This clonotype turned up a few times. The chain has TRBV12-3 or TRBV12-4 and TRBJ2-2; TRBD2 agrees at 10 bases. This CDR3 contains 15 residues. Germline trimming cut 8 bases from V and 7 bases from J; bases unmatched to any gene: 10. The CDR3 sequence is CASCSGRASDGELFF. CDR3 sequence (DNA): TGTGCCAGCTGCAGCGGGAGGGCCTCAGACGGGGAGCTGTTTTTT.

This clonotype was observed at least ten times. DNA for the CDR3: TGTGCCAGCAGACCTACGACAGGGGAAGAGACCCAGTACTTC. This encodes CASRPTTGEETQYF. The rearrangement links TRBV12-3 or TRBV12-4 to TRBJ2-5; 8 bases map to TRBD1. Germline trimming cut 6 bases from V and 3 bases from J; bases unmatched to any gene: 6. This CDR3 has 14 residues.